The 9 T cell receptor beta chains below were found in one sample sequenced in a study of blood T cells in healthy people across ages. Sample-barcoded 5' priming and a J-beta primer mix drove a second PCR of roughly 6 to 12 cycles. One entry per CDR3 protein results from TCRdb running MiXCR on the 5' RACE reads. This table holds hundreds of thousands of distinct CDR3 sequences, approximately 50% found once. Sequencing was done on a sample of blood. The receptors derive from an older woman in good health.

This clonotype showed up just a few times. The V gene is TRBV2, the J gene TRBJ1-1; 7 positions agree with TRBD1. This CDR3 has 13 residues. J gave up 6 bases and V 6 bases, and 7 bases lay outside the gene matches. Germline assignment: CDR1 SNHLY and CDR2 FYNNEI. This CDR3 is CASRETGTSEAFF. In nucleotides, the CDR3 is TGTGCCAGCAGGGAGACAGGGACCTCTGAAGCTTTCTTT.

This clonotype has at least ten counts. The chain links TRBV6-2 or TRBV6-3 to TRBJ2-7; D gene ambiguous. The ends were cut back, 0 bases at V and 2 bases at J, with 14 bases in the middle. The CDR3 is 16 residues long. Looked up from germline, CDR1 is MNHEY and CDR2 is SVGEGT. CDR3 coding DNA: TGTGCCAGCAGTTACTCGATCCGGACCCCTCCCTACGAGCAGTACTTC. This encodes CASSYSIRTPPYEQYF.

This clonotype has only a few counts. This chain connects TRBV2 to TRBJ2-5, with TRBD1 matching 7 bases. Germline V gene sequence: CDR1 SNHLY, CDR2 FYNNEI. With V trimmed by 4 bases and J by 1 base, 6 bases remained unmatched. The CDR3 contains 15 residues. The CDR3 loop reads CASSGGTVSQETQYF. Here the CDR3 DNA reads TGTGCCAGCAGTGGGGGGACAGTAAGCCAAGAGACCCAGTACTTC.

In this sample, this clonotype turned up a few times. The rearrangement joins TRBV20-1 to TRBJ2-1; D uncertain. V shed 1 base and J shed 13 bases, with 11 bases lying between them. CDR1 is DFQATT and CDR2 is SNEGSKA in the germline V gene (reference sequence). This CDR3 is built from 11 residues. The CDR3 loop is CSARGRRGQFF. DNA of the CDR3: TGCAGTGCTAGAGGCAGGAGAGGCCAGTTCTTC.

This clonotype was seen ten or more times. The CDR3: CSALGTSGFNNEQFF. CDR3 coding DNA: TGCAGCGCCCTAGGGACTAGCGGGTTCAACAATGAGCAGTTCTTC. The chain employs TRBV29-1 and TRBJ2-1, with 12 bases matching TRBD2. This CDR3 contains 15 residues. Germline lookup yields CDR1 SQVTM and CDR2 ANQGSEA. The trim removed 7 bases at V and 5 bases at J, leaving 9 bases unmatched.

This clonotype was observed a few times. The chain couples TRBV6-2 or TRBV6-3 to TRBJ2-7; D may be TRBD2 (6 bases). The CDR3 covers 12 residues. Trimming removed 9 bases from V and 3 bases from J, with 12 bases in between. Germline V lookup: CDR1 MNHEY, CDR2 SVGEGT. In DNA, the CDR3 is TGTGCCAGTAGCGGAGAGGGCTACGAGCAGTACTTC. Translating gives CASSGEGYEQYF.

For the CDR3, the DNA is TGCGCCAGCAGCCCCCACCCGACAGTTCTCTCCTACAATGAGCAGTTCTTC. It codes for CASSPHPTVLSYNEQFF. The rearrangement links TRBV4-1 to TRBJ2-1; tentative D call: TRBD1 (5 bases). Trimming left V 4 bases short and J 0 bases short, with 16 bases between. This CDR3 contains 17 residues. Germline V gives CDR1 MGHRA, CDR2 YSYEKL.

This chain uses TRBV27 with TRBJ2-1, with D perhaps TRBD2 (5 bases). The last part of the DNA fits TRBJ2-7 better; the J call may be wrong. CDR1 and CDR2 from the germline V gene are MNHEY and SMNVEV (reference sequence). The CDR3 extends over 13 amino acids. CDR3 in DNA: TGTGCCAGCAGTAAGAGGGTATTCGACGAGCAGTACTTC. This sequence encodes CASSKRVFDEQYF.

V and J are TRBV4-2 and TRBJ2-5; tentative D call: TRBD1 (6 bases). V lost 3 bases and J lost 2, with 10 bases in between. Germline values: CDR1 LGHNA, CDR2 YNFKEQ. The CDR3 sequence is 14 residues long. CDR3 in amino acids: CASSQDGQQETQYF. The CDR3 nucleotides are TGTGCCAGCAGCCAGGACGGACAGCAAGAGACCCAGTACTTC.